This TCR beta chain was sequenced in a study of T cells after somatic rescue of genetic block. Germline CDR1 is SGHTA and CDR2 is FQGNSA. The V gene lost 5 bases and the J gene lost 6 bases, with 9 bases spanning the gap. The length of the CDR3 is 12 residues. Assay used: immunoSEQ multiplex PCR; TCRdb lists only in-frame clones, some missing. This sample has about 67,000 clones, with 92% found just once. The rearrangement uses TRBV7-2 and TRBJ2-3, with D unclear. Specimen: peripheral blood mononuclear cells (PBMCs). The TCR comes from a middle-aged man. The CDR3 sequence: CASSQEGDTQYF. CDR3 sequence (DNA): TGTGCCAGCAGCCAAGAAGGGGATACGCAGTATTTT.